The 8 T cell receptor beta chains presented below share a single source sample, sequenced in a study of blood T cell repertoires in COVID-19. Repertoires were generated with immunoSEQ multiplex PCR, while TCRdb's copy carries only in-frame clones and drops some. The data contain 100,000 or so clones, about two thirds of them singletons. The sequencing input was peripheral blood. Receptors originate from a woman older than 75 with acute or convalescent COVID-19.

The CDR3 nucleotides read TGTGCCAGCAGCCCCTTGGGACTTTTGGCCGGGGAGCTGTTTTTT. Translated, it gives CASSPLGLLAGELFF. This chain links TRBV27 with TRBJ2-2, with D possibly matching TRBD2 (6 bases). V was pared by 6 bases and J by 6 bases, with 17 bases between. The CDR3 spans 15 residues. The germline V gene encodes CDR1 MNHEY and CDR2 SMNVEV (reference sequence).

The V gene is TRBV18, the J gene TRBJ1-4; 12 bases are a match to TRBD1. V shed 4 bases, J shed 8 bases, and the junction held 11 bases outside the gene matches. The germline V gene encodes CDR1 KGHSH and CDR2 LQKENI. The CDR3 extends over 17 amino acids. The CDR3 DNA reads TGTGCCAGCTCACTTTCGGGACAGGGGGCGCGGCGAGAAAAACTGTTTTTT. Amino acid sequence: CASSLSGQGARREKLFF.

This sequence joins TRBV19 and TRBJ1-1, with a weak D call TRBD1 (6 bases). Deletions cut 8 bases from V and 3 bases from J, with 16 bases between. Germline CDR1 and CDR2: LNHDA and SQIVND (reference sequence). The CDR3 runs 14 residues. CDR3 bases: TGTGCCAGTTACCACAGGGAACGCGACACTGAAGCTTTCTTT. Translation gives CASYHRERDTEAFF.

CDR3 residues: CASSLRDRGEETQYF. The CDR3 nucleotides are TGTGCCAGCAGCCTAAGGGACAGGGGAGAAGAGACCCAGTACTTC. V usage is TRBV7-8 and J usage is TRBJ2-5; TRBD1 matches 10 bases. The ends lost 5 bases at V and 3 bases at J; junction bases unmatched: 6. Germline loops: CDR1 SGHVS, CDR2 FQNEAQ. The CDR3 has 15 residues.

The CDR3 protein is CASRRRFKRTEAFF. CDR3 nucleotide sequence: TGCGCCAGCCGTCGGAGGTTCAAGCGGACTGAAGCTTTCTTT. This rearrangement joins TRBV4-1 to TRBJ1-1, with D hard to call. The CDR3 length is 14 residues. Germline V gives CDR1 MGHRA, CDR2 YSYEKL. With 8 bases removed from V and 5 bases from J, the gap between germline ends came to 18 bases.

A note on this clone: A read error may be the cause here, since a much bigger clone is one base away. The sample contains more than one DNA sequence encoding this CDR3. The chain recombines TRBV9 with TRBJ2-5, with TRBD2 identical over 8 bases. CDR3 size: 15 residues. V trimming: 5 bases; J trimming: 5 bases; junction bases outside the gene matches: 11. In germline, CDR1 is SGDLS, CDR2 YYNGEE. The CDR3 spells CASSWGGLGGETQYF. The CDR3 DNA reads TGTGCCAGCAGTTGGGGGGGACTAGGGGGGGAGACCCAGTACTTC.

This clone appeared once. The J gene is TRBJ1-6, the V gene TRBV4-1, with D perhaps TRBD1 (6 bases). The CDR3 is 18 residues long. From germline, CDR1 is MGHRA and CDR2 YSYEKL. V was shortened by 6 bases and J by 0 bases, with 18 bases between the two germline ends. The CDR3 protein is CASRLFSGASSYNSPLHF. The CDR3 DNA reads as TGCGCCAGCAGACTATTTTCAGGGGCCAGCTCCTATAATTCACCCCTCCACTTT.

V gene TRBV6-5 combines with J gene TRBJ1-1; no clear D gene. There are 13 residues in the CDR3. V lost 7 bases and J 3 bases, leaving 12 bases between the germline ends. Germline V gene sequence: CDR1 MNHEY, CDR2 SVGAGI. The CDR3 region is CASTRRMDTEAFF. In DNA form, the CDR3 reads TGTGCCAGCACCCGTAGAATGGACACTGAAGCTTTCTTT.